These 9 T cell receptor beta chains were sequenced from one sample in a study of blood T cell repertoires in COVID-19. Data came from immunoSEQ multiplex PCR; TCRdb stores just in-frame clones and leaves some out. The sample records more than 200,000 clones, about 83% being singletons. Material for sequencing was peripheral blood. All receptors come from a woman aged 40 to 55 with active or convalescent COVID-19.

The chain links TRBV10-3 to TRBJ1-6; TRBD1 might be the D (6 bases). The ends were cut back, 2 bases at V and 9 bases at J, with 14 bases in the middle. The CDR3 loop spans 15 amino acids. CDR1 and CDR2 (germline): ENHRY, SYGVKD. This CDR3 reads CAISEGRKTGSPLHF. The CDR3 nucleotides read TGTGCCATCAGTGAGGGACGCAAGACAGGTTCACCCCTCCACTTT.

V is TRBV4-1 and J is TRBJ1-1, with 8 bases lining up with TRBD1. V lost 3 bases and J lost 1; bases outside the gene matches: 10. Germline V lookup: CDR1 MGHRA, CDR2 YSYEKL. This CDR3 contains 17 residues. For the CDR3, the DNA is TGCGCCAGCAGCCACTTCATGCAGGGGGCGAAGAACACTGAAGCTTTCTTT. It translates to CASSHFMQGAKNTEAFF.

The chain is built from TRBV27 and TRBJ2-7; 10 nucleotides agree with TRBD1. This CDR3 is built from 15 residues. Germline V lookup: CDR1 MNHEY, CDR2 SMNVEV (reference sequence). V lost 4 bases to trimming and J lost 6 bases; unmatched junction nucleotides: 9. The CDR3 protein is CASSSSRDRGFEQYF. The DNA of the CDR3 is TGTGCCAGCAGTTCGTCCCGGGACAGGGGTTTCGAGCAGTACTTC.

The CDR3 sequence is CASTRGADGSTEAFF. DNA for the CDR3: TGTGCCAGCACCCGTGGGGCAGACGGGAGCACTGAAGCTTTCTTT. V gene TRBV7-9 combines with J gene TRBJ1-1, with D maybe TRBD1 (5 bases). The CDR3 length is 15 residues. Germline V lookup: CDR1 SEHNR, CDR2 FQNEAQ (reference sequence). The germline V and J ends were trimmed by 7 bases and 4 bases, with 19 bases remaining between them.

The chain couples TRBV28 to TRBJ2-1; possibly TRBD2 for D (6 bases). V was shortened by 6 bases and J by 2 bases, with 14 bases between the two germline ends. The CDR3 totals 15 residues. From germline, CDR1 is MDHEN and CDR2 SYDVKM. CDR3 loop: CASSPRTKTYNEQFF. In nucleotides, the CDR3 is TGTGCCAGCAGCCCTAGGACTAAGACCTACAATGAGCAGTTCTTC.

The rearrangement links TRBV2 to TRBJ2-3; D perhaps matches TRBD2 (6 bases). The germline gives CDR1 SNHLY, CDR2 FYNNEI. This CDR3 contains 15 residues. V was clipped by 6 bases and J by 0 bases, with 13 bases between them. For the CDR3, the DNA is TGTGCCAGCAGGGGTAGGAGGGGTAGCACAGATACGCAGTATTTT. Its protein product is CASRGRRGSTDTQYF.

This clone showed up just a few times. V usage is TRBV2 and J usage is TRBJ1-2, with D hard to call. The ends were cut back, 3 bases at V and 4 bases at J, with 15 bases in the middle. This CDR3 has 15 amino acids. Germline V gene sequence: CDR1 SNHLY, CDR2 FYNNEI. CDR3 nucleotides: TGTGCCAGCAGTGACGACGGGGAATGGGGCTATGGCTACACCTTC. This codes for CASSDDGEWGYGYTF.

This clone was seen a single time. The chain uses TRBV6-6 and TRBJ1-2; no clear D. V was shortened by 6 bases and J by 6 bases, with 8 bases between the two germline ends. CDR1 is MNHNY, CDR2 SVGAGI, per germline (reference sequence). The CDR3 length is 11 residues. In DNA form, the CDR3 reads TGTGCCAGCAGCTGGGGAGATGGCTACACCTTC. Its translation is CASSWGDGYTF.

CDR3 in amino acids: CASSYASGRNEQFF. The CDR3 nucleotides read TGTGCCAGCAGTTACGCTAGCGGGAGAAATGAGCAGTTCTTC. This chain uses TRBV6-6 with TRBJ2-1; TRBD2 agrees at 10 bases. V dropped 2 bases and J dropped 7; count of bases not matched to a gene: 2. CDR3 size: 14 residues. The germline gives CDR1 MNHNY, CDR2 SVGAGI (reference sequence).